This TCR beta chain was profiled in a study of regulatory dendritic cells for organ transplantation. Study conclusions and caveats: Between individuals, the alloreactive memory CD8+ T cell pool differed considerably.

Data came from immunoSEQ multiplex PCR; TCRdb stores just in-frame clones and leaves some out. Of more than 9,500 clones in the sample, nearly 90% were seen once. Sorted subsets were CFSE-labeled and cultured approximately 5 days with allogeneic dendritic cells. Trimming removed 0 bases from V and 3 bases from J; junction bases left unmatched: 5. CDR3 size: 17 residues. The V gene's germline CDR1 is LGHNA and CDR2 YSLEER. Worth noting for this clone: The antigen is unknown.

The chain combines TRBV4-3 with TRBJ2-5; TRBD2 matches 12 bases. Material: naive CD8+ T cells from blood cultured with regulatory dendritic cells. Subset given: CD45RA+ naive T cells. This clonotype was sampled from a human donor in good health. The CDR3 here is CASSQDVRTSGEETQYF. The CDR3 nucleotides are TGCGCCAGCAGCCAAGATGTTAGGACTAGCGGGGAAGAGACCCAGTACTTC.